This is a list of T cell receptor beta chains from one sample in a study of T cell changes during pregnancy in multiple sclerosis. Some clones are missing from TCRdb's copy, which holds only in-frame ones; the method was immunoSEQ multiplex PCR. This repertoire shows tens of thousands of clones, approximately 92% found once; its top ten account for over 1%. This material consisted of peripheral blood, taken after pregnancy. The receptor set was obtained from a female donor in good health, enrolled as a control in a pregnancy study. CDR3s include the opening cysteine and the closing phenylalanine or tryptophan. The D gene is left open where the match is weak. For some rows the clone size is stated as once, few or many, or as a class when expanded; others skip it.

cdr3_nt: TGTGCCAGCAGTGAACGGGCGAACACCGGGGAGCTGTTTTTT
cdr3_aa: CASSERANTGELFF
d_call: -
v_call: TRBV2
j_call: TRBJ2-2
clone_size: -

cdr3_nt: TGTGCCAGCAGCGTAGAGCAGGGGGGCTACAATGAGCAGTTCTTC
cdr3_aa: CASSVEQGGYNEQFF
d_call: -
v_call: TRBV9
j_call: TRBJ2-1
clone_size: -

cdr3_nt: TGTGCCAGCAGTAAAGGTGGACCACAGGAGATGGGCACTGAAGCTTTCTTT
cdr3_aa: CASSKGGPQEMGTEAFF
d_call: -
v_call: TRBV2
j_call: TRBJ1-1
clone_size: -

cdr3_nt: TGTGCCAGCAGTGAAGCGCCGGGGGTGACCACAGATACGCAGTATTTT
cdr3_aa: CASSEAPGVTTDTQYF
d_call: -
v_call: TRBV2
j_call: TRBJ2-3
clone_size: -

cdr3_nt: TGTGCCAGCAGCTTAGGGCAGGGCGCCTACGAGCAGTACTTC
cdr3_aa: CASSLGQGAYEQYF
d_call: -
v_call: TRBV7-9
j_call: TRBJ2-7
clone_size: -

cdr3_nt: TGTGCCAGCAGCTTAGCTGGGGGGGCTGAAGCTTTCTTT
cdr3_aa: CASSLAGGAEAFF
d_call: -
v_call: TRBV7-2
j_call: TRBJ1-1
clone_size: -

cdr3_nt: TGTGCCAGCAGCCCACAGGGAGGGAAATATGGCTACACCTTC
cdr3_aa: CASSPQGGKYGYTF
d_call: -
v_call: TRBV6-5
j_call: TRBJ1-2
clone_size: -

cdr3_nt: TGTGCCAGCAGTTTGTTACAGAGCGGGAACAATGAGCAGTTCTTC
cdr3_aa: CASSLLQSGNNEQFF
d_call: TRBD2
v_call: TRBV28
j_call: TRBJ2-1
clone_size: -

cdr3_nt: TGTGCCAGCAGCTGGGGGGGGGCGAACACCGGGGAGCTGTTTTTT
cdr3_aa: CASSWGGANTGELFF
d_call: TRBD2
v_call: TRBV6-5
j_call: TRBJ2-2
clone_size: -

cdr3_nt: TGTGCCAGCAGCTACGGATGGGGGACAGGGGCCGGGGAGCTGTTTTTT
cdr3_aa: CASSYGWGTGAGELFF
d_call: TRBD1
v_call: TRBV6-5
j_call: TRBJ2-2
clone_size: -

cdr3_nt: TGCGCCAGCAGCTTGGCGCGACAAAGCTCTGGGGCCAACGTCCTGACTTTC
cdr3_aa: CASSLARQSSGANVLTF
d_call: -
v_call: TRBV5-1
j_call: TRBJ2-6
clone_size: -

cdr3_nt: TGTGCCAGCAGCTCGCCAGTCTCCTACGAGCAGTACTTC
cdr3_aa: CASSSPVSYEQYF
d_call: -
v_call: TRBV7-8
j_call: TRBJ2-7
clone_size: -

cdr3_nt: TGTGCCAGCAGCTTTTACGACAGGCCGAAGCAGTTCTTC
cdr3_aa: CASSFYDRPKQFF
d_call: -
v_call: TRBV7-2
j_call: TRBJ2-1
clone_size: -

cdr3_nt: TGTGCCAGCAGCTTAGCAGCGGGGGGCCTGAATCAGCCCCAGCATTTT
cdr3_aa: CASSLAAGGLNQPQHF
d_call: -
v_call: TRBV7-2
j_call: TRBJ1-5
clone_size: -

cdr3_nt: TGCGCCAGCAGCTTGAATACAGCTGGCCTTGAGCAGTTCTTC
cdr3_aa: CASSLNTAGLEQFF
d_call: -
v_call: TRBV5-1
j_call: TRBJ2-1
clone_size: -

cdr3_nt: TGCGCCAGCAGCTTGGGGTGGGGGGGATCCTACGAGCAGTACTTC
cdr3_aa: CASSLGWGGSYEQYF
d_call: TRBD2
v_call: TRBV5-1
j_call: TRBJ2-7
clone_size: -

cdr3_nt: TGTGCTAGTGGTACCCCCTATAACACTGAAGCTTTCTTT
cdr3_aa: CASGTPYNTEAFF
d_call: -
v_call: TRBV12-5
j_call: TRBJ1-1
clone_size: once

cdr3_nt: TGTGCCAGCAGTGGGACAGGGGGTAATTCACCCCTCCACTTT
cdr3_aa: CASSGTGGNSPLHF
d_call: TRBD1
v_call: TRBV6-5
j_call: TRBJ1-6
clone_size: -

cdr3_nt: TGTGCCAGCAACAGGGGCGGCTATGGCTACACCTTC
cdr3_aa: CASNRGGYGYTF
d_call: TRBD1
v_call: TRBV6-5
j_call: TRBJ1-2
clone_size: -

cdr3_nt: TGTGCCAGCACCGAGAGGAGGGTCGATTATGGCTACACCTTC
cdr3_aa: CASTERRVDYGYTF
d_call: -
v_call: TRBV2
j_call: TRBJ1-2
clone_size: -

cdr3_nt: TGTGCCAGCTCACCGGGTGGGGCACAGGGTGCAGATACGCAGTATTTT
cdr3_aa: CASSPGGAQGADTQYF
d_call: -
v_call: TRBV18
j_call: TRBJ2-3
clone_size: -

cdr3_nt: TGTGCCAGCAGTCTAGGGGTCTTCAACACCGGGGAGCTGTTTTTT
cdr3_aa: CASSLGVFNTGELFF
d_call: -
v_call: TRBV6-6
j_call: TRBJ2-2
clone_size: -

cdr3_nt: TGCGCCAGCAGCTTGGCGGCTAGCGGGGGGGCATGGGAGACCCAGTACTTC
cdr3_aa: CASSLAASGGAWETQYF
d_call: TRBD2
v_call: TRBV5-1
j_call: TRBJ2-5
clone_size: -

cdr3_nt: TGCGCCAGCAGCCAAGATCTAGCGGGAGGACGTAATGAGCAGTTCTTC
cdr3_aa: CASSQDLAGGRNEQFF
d_call: TRBD2
v_call: TRBV4-3
j_call: TRBJ2-1
clone_size: -

cdr3_nt: TGTGCCTGGAATTTGGACAGGAACACTGAAGCTTTCTTT
cdr3_aa: CAWNLDRNTEAFF
d_call: -
v_call: TRBV30
j_call: TRBJ1-1
clone_size: once

cdr3_nt: TGCGCCAGCAGCCAAGGGCGCCTAGGGGGCTACACCGGGGAGCTGTTTTTT
cdr3_aa: CASSQGRLGGYTGELFF
d_call: TRBD1
v_call: TRBV4-3
j_call: TRBJ2-2
clone_size: -

cdr3_nt: TGTGCCAGCAGCTTGTGGAGGATCTATGGCTACACCTTC
cdr3_aa: CASSLWRIYGYTF
d_call: -
v_call: TRBV7-6
j_call: TRBJ1-2
clone_size: -

cdr3_nt: TGTGCCAGCAGCTTGTTAACAGGGAATGGCTACACCTTC
cdr3_aa: CASSLLTGNGYTF
d_call: -
v_call: TRBV5-6
j_call: TRBJ1-2
clone_size: -

cdr3_nt: TGTGCCAGCTCACCTCCCTCACAGGGGGCCAGGTTGAACACTGAAGCTTTCTTT
cdr3_aa: CASSPPSQGARLNTEAFF
d_call: TRBD1
v_call: TRBV18
j_call: TRBJ1-1
clone_size: -

cdr3_nt: TGTGCCAGCTCACCCCCCGGACGGTACGGGGACACCATATATTTT
cdr3_aa: CASSPPGRYGDTIYF
d_call: -
v_call: TRBV18
j_call: TRBJ1-3
clone_size: -

cdr3_nt: TGTGCCAGCAGCTACAACCCGGGACTAGCTACTGAGCAGTTCTTC
cdr3_aa: CASSYNPGLATEQFF
d_call: TRBD2
v_call: TRBV7-9
j_call: TRBJ2-1
clone_size: -

cdr3_nt: TGTGCCAGCAGCTTAGGGCAGGGGCCCCACTATGGCTACACCTTC
cdr3_aa: CASSLGQGPHYGYTF
d_call: -
v_call: TRBV7-2
j_call: TRBJ1-2
clone_size: -

cdr3_nt: TGTGCCAGCAGTTACTCGGGACAGGTGAACACTGAAGCTTTCTTT
cdr3_aa: CASSYSGQVNTEAFF
d_call: TRBD1
v_call: TRBV6-5
j_call: TRBJ1-1
clone_size: -

cdr3_nt: TGTGCCAGCAGCTGGGGACAGATCCAAGAGACCCAGTACTTC
cdr3_aa: CASSWGQIQETQYF
d_call: TRBD1
v_call: TRBV5-4
j_call: TRBJ2-5
clone_size: -

cdr3_nt: TGTGCCAGCAGCCCGCGGGACTACAATGAGCAGTTCTTC
cdr3_aa: CASSPRDYNEQFF
d_call: -
v_call: TRBV5-4
j_call: TRBJ2-1
clone_size: -

cdr3_nt: TGCGCCAGTCACCTCGACTGGAGAGATTCACCCCTCCACTTT
cdr3_aa: CASHLDWRDSPLHF
d_call: -
v_call: TRBV5-1
j_call: TRBJ1-6
clone_size: few

cdr3_nt: TGCGCCAGCAGCTTGGCCCCCTCCGGGACAGGGGACCACGAGCAGTACTTC
cdr3_aa: CASSLAPSGTGDHEQYF
d_call: TRBD1
v_call: TRBV5-1
j_call: TRBJ2-7
clone_size: -

cdr3_nt: TGCGCCAGCAGCCTCAGGGGGGCCGACACTGAAGCTTTCTTT
cdr3_aa: CASSLRGADTEAFF
d_call: TRBD1
v_call: TRBV5-1
j_call: TRBJ1-1
clone_size: -

cdr3_nt: TGTGCCAGCTCACCACCGCAGGGTAGGGGGACTGAAGCTTTCTTT
cdr3_aa: CASSPPQGRGTEAFF
d_call: -
v_call: TRBV18
j_call: TRBJ1-1
clone_size: once

cdr3_nt: TGCGCCAGCAGCTATGACAGGGCCCGGGGCTACACCTTC
cdr3_aa: CASSYDRARGYTF
d_call: TRBD1
v_call: TRBV5-1
j_call: TRBJ1-2
clone_size: -

cdr3_nt: TGTGCCAGCAGCTCCGATGGAACCGGGACTAGCGGGACCTACGAGCAGTACTTC
cdr3_aa: CASSSDGTGTSGTYEQYF
d_call: TRBD2
v_call: TRBV7-2
j_call: TRBJ2-7
clone_size: -

cdr3_nt: TGTGCCAGCAGCTCACGGACTAGCGGGATAGATGAGCAGTTCTTC
cdr3_aa: CASSSRTSGIDEQFF
d_call: TRBD2
v_call: TRBV11-3
j_call: TRBJ2-1
clone_size: -

cdr3_nt: TGTGCCAGCAGCTTAGCCTCCCAGGGCTACGAGCAGTACTTC
cdr3_aa: CASSLASQGYEQYF
d_call: -
v_call: TRBV11-3
j_call: TRBJ2-7
clone_size: -

cdr3_nt: TGTGCCAGCAGCTTAGGACAGGGGGTGCAAGAGACCCAGTACTTC
cdr3_aa: CASSLGQGVQETQYF
d_call: TRBD1
v_call: TRBV7-9
j_call: TRBJ2-5
clone_size: -

cdr3_nt: TGTGCCAGCAGCAAAGGACAGGGACCTAATGAAAAACTGTTTTTT
cdr3_aa: CASSKGQGPNEKLFF
d_call: TRBD1
v_call: TRBV13
j_call: TRBJ1-4
clone_size: once

cdr3_nt: TGCGCCAGCAGTTCGGTTTTGGACACTGAAGCTTTCTTT
cdr3_aa: CASSSVLDTEAFF
d_call: -
v_call: TRBV5-1
j_call: TRBJ1-1
clone_size: -

cdr3_nt: TGTGCCAGCAGCCCTGGGGACAGAGATTACAATGAGCAGTTCTTC
cdr3_aa: CASSPGDRDYNEQFF
d_call: TRBD1
v_call: TRBV6-5
j_call: TRBJ2-1
clone_size: -